The sequence of this T cell receptor beta chain was determined in a study of blood T cells in healthy people across ages. Individuals who donated were healthy Caucasians from Russia aged about 6 to 100. On this clonotype itself: Its antigen is not known.

The use of a sample-barcoded 5' primer and a J-beta primer mix characterized a second PCR of roughly 6 to 11 cycles. Via MiXCR, TCRdb re-called the 5' RACE reads, giving one row per CDR3 protein. The table shows roughly 2 million distinct CDR3 sequences, with 49% occurring only once. Study outcomes and limitations: TCR beta diversity per million T cells fell roughly linearly with age. Long-lived donors carried more naive CD4+ cells and greater diversity than aged donors.

This CDR3 comprises 16 residues. Germline V lookup: CDR1 SGHTA, CDR2 FQGNSA. The V gene end was trimmed by 5 bases and the J gene end by 6 bases; junction bases not matched to a gene: 11. The sequencing input was blood. The source of this sequence is a woman aged 40 to 50 in good health. The chain combines TRBV7-2 with TRBJ2-3, with 10 positions matching TRBD2. The CDR3 reads CASSNQRGGPRDTQYF. CDR3 DNA: TGTGCCAGCAGCAACCAGCGGGGGGGTCCTCGGGATACGCAGTATTTT.